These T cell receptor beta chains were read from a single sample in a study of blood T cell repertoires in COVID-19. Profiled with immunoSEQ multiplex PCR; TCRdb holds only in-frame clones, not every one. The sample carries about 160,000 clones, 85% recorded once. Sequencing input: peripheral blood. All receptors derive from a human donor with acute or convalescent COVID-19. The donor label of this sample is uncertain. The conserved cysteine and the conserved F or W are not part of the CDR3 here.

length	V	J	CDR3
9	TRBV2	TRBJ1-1	ATLRGTEAF
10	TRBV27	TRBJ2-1	ASVTGYNEQF
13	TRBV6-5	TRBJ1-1	ASSYSGHRNTEAF
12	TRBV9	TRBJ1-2	ASSFSQGSNGYT
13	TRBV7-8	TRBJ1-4	ASSLGQGSNEKLF
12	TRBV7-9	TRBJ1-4	ASSLHGSNEKLF
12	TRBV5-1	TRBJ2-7	ASSFGLAVYEQY
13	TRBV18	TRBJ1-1	ASSPQNRGGPEAF
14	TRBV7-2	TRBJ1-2	ASSLALGTGAGGYT
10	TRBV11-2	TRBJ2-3	ASSSGANTQY
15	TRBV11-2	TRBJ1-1	ASSSPSGGAGNTEAF
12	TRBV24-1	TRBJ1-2	ATSDWTAQYGYT
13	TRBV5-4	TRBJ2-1	ASSPGTGDHNEQF
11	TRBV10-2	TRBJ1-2	ASSEGLHYGYT
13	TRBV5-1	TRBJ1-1	ASSLEGAVNTEAF
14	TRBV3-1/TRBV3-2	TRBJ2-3	ASSQEGRGGTDTQY
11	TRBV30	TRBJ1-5	AWSPGRNQPQH
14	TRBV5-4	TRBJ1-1	ASSPSLGGVNTEAF
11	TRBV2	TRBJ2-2	ASRDREIGELF
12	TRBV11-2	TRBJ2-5	ASSLQGFGETQY
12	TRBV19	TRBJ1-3	ASASRGAGNTIY
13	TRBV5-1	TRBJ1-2	ASSRQTGHSNGYT
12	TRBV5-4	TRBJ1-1	ASSRGMMNTEAF
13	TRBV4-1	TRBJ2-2	ASSQERVNTGELF
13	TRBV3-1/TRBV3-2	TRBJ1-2	ASSHHGQGNYGYT
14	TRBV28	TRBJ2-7	ASSFPYRGSAYEQY
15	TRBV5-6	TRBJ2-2	ASSLYRGGGNTGELF
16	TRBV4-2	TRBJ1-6	ASSQEARGAPYNSPLH
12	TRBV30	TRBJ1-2	ASWGLGGGYGYT
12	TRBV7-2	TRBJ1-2	ASSFKGFPYGYT
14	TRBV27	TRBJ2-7	ASSRRTTGGGYEQY
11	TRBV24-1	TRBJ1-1	ATGNRENTEAF
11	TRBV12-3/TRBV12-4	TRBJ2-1	ASTLGGLNEQF
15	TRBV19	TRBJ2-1	ASTRTSGDVSYNEQF
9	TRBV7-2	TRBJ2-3	ASSSTDTQY
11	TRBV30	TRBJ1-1	AWSRQGRTEAF
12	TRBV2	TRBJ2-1	ASRGQASGDEQF
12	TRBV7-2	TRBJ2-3	ASSHSGGADTQY
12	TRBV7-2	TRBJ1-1	ASSKTRGNTEAF
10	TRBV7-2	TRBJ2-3	ASSLPTDTQY
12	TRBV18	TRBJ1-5	ASSPGQGDQPQH
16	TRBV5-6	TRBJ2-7	ASSLEAGPRGSFYEQY
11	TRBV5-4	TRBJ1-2	ASSSTGNYGYT
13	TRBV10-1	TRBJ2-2	ASSPDRRNTGELF
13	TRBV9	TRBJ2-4	ASSGDRLGENIQY
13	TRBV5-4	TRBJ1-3	ASTRTGPGGNTIY
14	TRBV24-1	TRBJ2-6	ATSEAGLTGANVLT
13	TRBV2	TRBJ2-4	ASQTETLAKNIQY
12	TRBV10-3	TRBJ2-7	AISLKQGGYEQY
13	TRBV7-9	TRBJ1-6	ASSFTGFGNSPLH
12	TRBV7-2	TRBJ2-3	ASETGDRADTQY
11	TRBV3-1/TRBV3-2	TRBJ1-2	ASSQGRFYGYT
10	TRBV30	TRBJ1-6	AWDRGDSPLH
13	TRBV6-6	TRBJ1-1	ASSYPDRGQGEAF
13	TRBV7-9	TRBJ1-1	ASSSLTGLDTEAF
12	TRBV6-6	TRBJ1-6	ASSAGTGQVALH
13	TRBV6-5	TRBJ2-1	ASSYPGGADNEQF